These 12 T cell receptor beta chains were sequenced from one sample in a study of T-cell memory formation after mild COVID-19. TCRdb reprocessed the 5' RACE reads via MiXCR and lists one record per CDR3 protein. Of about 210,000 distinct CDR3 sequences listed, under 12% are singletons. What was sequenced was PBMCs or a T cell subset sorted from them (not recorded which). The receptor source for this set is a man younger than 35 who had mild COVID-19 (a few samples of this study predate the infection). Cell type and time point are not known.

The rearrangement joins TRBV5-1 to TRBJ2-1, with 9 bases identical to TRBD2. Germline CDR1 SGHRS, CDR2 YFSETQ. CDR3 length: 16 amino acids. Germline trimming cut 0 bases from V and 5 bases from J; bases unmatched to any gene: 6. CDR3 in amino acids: CASSLVRGGNHNEQFF. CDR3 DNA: TGCGCCAGCAGCTTGGTGCGGGGGGGGAACCACAATGAGCAGTTCTTC. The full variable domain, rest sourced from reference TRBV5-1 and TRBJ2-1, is KAGVTQTPRYLIKTRGQQVTLSCSPISGHRSVSWYQQTPGQGLQFLFEYFSETQRNKGNFPGRFSGRQFSNSRSEMNVSTLELGDSALYLCASSLVRGGNHNEQFFGPGTRLTVL.

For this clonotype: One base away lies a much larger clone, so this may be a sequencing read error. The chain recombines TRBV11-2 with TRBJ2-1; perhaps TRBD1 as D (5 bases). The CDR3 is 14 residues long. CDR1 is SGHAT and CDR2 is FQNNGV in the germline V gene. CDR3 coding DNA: TGTGCCAGCAGCTTAGGACAGCTATACATTGAGCAGTTCTTC. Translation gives CASSLGQLYIEQFF.

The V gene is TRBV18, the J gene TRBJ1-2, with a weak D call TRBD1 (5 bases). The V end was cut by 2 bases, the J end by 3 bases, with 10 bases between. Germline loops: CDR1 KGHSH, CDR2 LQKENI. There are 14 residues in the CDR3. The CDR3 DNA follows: TGTGCCAGCTCACCAGAGGGGATATACTATGGCTACACCTTC. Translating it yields CASSPEGIYYGYTF. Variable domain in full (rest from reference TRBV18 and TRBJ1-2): NAGVMQNPRHLVRRRGQEARLRCSPMKGHSHVYWYRQLPEEGLKFMVYLQKENIIDESGMPKERFSAEFPKEGPSILRIQQVVRGDSAAYFCASSPEGIYYGYTFGSGTRLTVV.

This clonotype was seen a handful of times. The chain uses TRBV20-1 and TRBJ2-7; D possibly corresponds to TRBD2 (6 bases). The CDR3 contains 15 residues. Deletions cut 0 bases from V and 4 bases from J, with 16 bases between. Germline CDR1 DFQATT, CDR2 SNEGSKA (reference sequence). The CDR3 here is CSARDTAGRGYEQYF. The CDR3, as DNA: TGCAGTGCTAGAGATACGGCGGGACGAGGTTACGAGCAGTACTTC.

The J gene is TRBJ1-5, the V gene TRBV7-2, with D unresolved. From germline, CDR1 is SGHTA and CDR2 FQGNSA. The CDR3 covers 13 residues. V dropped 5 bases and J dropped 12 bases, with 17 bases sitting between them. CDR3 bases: TGTGCCAGCAGCGGGTCGGCAGGTCAATACCAGCATTTT. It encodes CASSGSAGQYQHF.

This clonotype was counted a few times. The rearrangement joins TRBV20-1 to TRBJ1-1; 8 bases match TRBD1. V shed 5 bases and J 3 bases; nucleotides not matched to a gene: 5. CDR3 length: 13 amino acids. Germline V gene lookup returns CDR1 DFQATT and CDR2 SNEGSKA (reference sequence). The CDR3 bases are TGCAGTGCTGAGGACAGGGCGGACACTGAAGCTTTCTTT. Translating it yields CSAEDRADTEAFF.

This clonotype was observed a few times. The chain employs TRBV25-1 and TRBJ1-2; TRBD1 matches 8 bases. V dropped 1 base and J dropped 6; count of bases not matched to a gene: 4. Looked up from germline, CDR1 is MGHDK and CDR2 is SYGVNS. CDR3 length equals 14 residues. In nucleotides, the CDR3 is TGTGCCAGCAGTGAATGGGGACAGGCTCATGGCTACACCTTC. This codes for CASSEWGQAHGYTF.

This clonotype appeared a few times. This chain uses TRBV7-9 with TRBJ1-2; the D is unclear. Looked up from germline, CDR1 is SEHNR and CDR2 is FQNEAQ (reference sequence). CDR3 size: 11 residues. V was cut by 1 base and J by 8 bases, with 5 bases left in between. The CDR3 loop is CASSLVGGYTF. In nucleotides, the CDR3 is TGTGCCAGCAGCTTAGTCGGCGGCTACACCTTC.

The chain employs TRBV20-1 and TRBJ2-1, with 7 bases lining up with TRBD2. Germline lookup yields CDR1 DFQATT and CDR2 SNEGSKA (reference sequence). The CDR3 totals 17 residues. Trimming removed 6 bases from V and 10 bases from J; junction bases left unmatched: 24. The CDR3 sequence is CSAVLADYSTGWEEQFF. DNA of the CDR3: TGCAGTGCAGTCCTAGCGGACTACTCCACCGGTTGGGAGGAGCAGTTCTTC.

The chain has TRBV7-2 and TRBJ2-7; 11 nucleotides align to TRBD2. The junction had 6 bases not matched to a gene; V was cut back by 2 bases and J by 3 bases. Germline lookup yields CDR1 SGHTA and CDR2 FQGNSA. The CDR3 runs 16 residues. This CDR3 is CASSLLAGGPGYEQYF. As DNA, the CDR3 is TGTGCCAGCAGCTTACTAGCGGGGGGCCCTGGCTACGAGCAGTACTTC.

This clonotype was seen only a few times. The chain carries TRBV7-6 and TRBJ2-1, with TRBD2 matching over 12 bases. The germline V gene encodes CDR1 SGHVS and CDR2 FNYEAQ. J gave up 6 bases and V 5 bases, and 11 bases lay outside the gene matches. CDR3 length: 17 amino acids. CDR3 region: CASSPSGGAISSNEQFF. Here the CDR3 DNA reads TGTGCCAGCAGCCCTAGCGGGGGGGCCATCAGCAGCAATGAGCAGTTCTTC.

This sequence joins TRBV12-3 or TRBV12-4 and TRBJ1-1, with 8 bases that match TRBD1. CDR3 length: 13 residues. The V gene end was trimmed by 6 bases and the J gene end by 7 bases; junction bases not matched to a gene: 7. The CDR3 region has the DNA TGTGCCAGCAGCCGTCAGGGGGCGAGTGAAGCTTTCTTT. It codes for CASSRQGASEAFF.